This TCR beta chain is from a study of tumor and adjacent non-tumor tissue in lung cancer. Study-level background: There were some 11 adenocarcinoma, a couple of squamous cell carcinoma and 1 small cell lung cancer cases. Some 3.9 million productive TCRbeta reads were obtained per sample on average. General study findings and limits: In normal lung, the top 100 clones were significantly more dominant than in tumor.

TCRbeta libraries were built with three rounds of nested PCR, modified from ARM-PCR. TCRdb reprocessed the multiplex PCR reads via MiXCR and lists one record per CDR3 protein. The sample records tens of thousands of distinct CDR3 sequences, around 71% being singletons. This CDR3 comprises 15 residues. Germline loops: CDR1 SGHRS, CDR2 YFSETQ. Points on this clonotype: Antigen unknown. The germline gene is not matched at one end of the junction; a read error may be the cause.

This sample's RNA came from whole unsorted tissue. Donors were chemotherapy-naive, newly diagnosed lung cancer surgical patients in China, August–November 2014. The chain couples TRBV5-1 to TRBJ2-1, with TRBD2 identical over 14 bases. The clonotype was recovered from a man aged 60-69 years with non-small cell lung cancer. The material sequenced was lung tumor tissue. CDR3 in DNA: TGTGCCAGCAGGCTGGGACTAGCGGGAGCTGGTGAGCAGTTCTTC. Translation: CASRLGLAGAGEQFF.